This T cell receptor (beta chain) appears in the sequencing data of a study of cytomegalovirus exposure and HLA in healthy donors. With 60 Vbeta and 13 Jbeta primers, the PCR was carried out. Here immunoSEQ multiplex PCR was the method, and the copy in TCRdb shows in-frame clones only, minus some. The sample lists around 190,000 clones; around four fifths were seen once. Turning to this clone: Its cognate antigen is unknown.

The V gene lost 6 bases and the J gene lost 6 bases, with 15 bases spanning the gap. Germline V gene sequence: CDR1 LNHDA, CDR2 SQIVND (reference sequence). The CDR3 spans 14 residues. Overall study results and limits: Most of the CMV-associated TCR beta chains (in a later analysis) appeared to be HLA-restricted. Most subjects' HLA-A and HLA-B alleles were reportedly predicted from TCR beta sequences. In vitro data verified a few CMV-associated chains as specific for CMV antigens. The number of N-insertions in an Asian-associated ancestry cluster was reportedly below the 666-donor mean in a later analysis.

This chain uses TRBV19 with TRBJ1-5; perhaps TRBD1 as D (6 bases). Specimen: PBMCs. This TCR was sampled from a woman aged 40-49 years in good health and CMV-seronegative. CDR3 protein: CASSQLAGAQPQHF. In DNA form, the CDR3 reads TGTGCCAGTAGCCAGTTGGCAGGGGCTCAGCCCCAGCATTTT.